This T cell receptor beta chain comes out of a study of shared clonotypes between healthy human individuals. Study outcomes and limitations: A small donor pool kept down the genetic and exposure-history diversity that was represented.

The CDR3 spans 17 residues. The V segment lost 5 bases and the J segment 4 bases; nucleotides outside the gene matches: 13. CDR1 MDHEN and CDR2 SYDVKM come from the germline V gene. PCR replicates performed on unsorted PBMC used 300 to 350 ng DNA, about 30,000 T cell genomes. The unsorted PBMC sample used ten immunoSEQ deep assay plates. Profiled with immunoSEQ multiplex PCR; TCRdb holds only in-frame clones, not every one. This table holds approximately 480,000 clones, 60% to 80% found once. About this clone itself: Its antigen remains unidentified.

The specimen sequenced was PBMCs. The chain uses TRBV28 and TRBJ1-1, with 10 bases lining up with TRBD1. The sequence was collected from a woman in her 40s in good health. Some clones in this sample may be carry-over from other donors' samples. CDR3 in amino acids: CASSLIPGTGARTEAFF. DNA of the CDR3: TGTGCCAGCAGTCTTATCCCCGGGACAGGGGCGCGCACTGAAGCTTTCTTT. The complete variable domain, with remaining parts taken from reference TRBV28 and TRBJ1-1, reads DVKVTQSSRYLVKRTGEKVFLECVQDMDHENMFWYRQDPGLGLRLIYFSYDVKMKEKGDIPEGYSVSREKKERFSLILESASTNQTSMYLCASSLIPGTGARTEAFFGQGTRLTVV.